Listed here are 11 T cell receptor beta chains from one sample, sequenced in a study of blood T cell repertoires in COVID-19. TCRdb's copy holds only in-frame clones and misses some; the assay was immunoSEQ multiplex PCR. The sample lists fewer than 200,000 clones; around 84% were seen once. Sequencing was carried out using PBMCs or T cells enriched from blood (not recorded which). The receptors shown here come from a man aged 50 or older who had recovered from COVID-19.

The chain combines TRBV6-2 or TRBV6-3 with TRBJ2-5, with 15 positions matching TRBD2. The CDR3 has 15 residues. CDR1 is MNHEY, CDR2 SVGEGT, per germline. V shed 6 bases, J shed 5 bases, and the junction held 4 bases outside the gene matches. CDR3 nucleotides: TGTGCCAGCAGCGGGACTAGCGGGGGGCGGGAGACCCAGTACTTC. Residues: CASSGTSGGRETQYF.

This chain joins TRBV20-1 and TRBJ2-1; D is unresolved. The CDR3 sequence is 11 residues long. In germline, CDR1 is DFQATT, CDR2 SNEGSKA (reference sequence). With 6 bases removed from V and 2 bases from J, the gap between germline ends came to 5 bases. The CDR3: CSAVAYNEQFF. The CDR3 nucleotides are TGCAGTGCCGTAGCCTACAATGAGCAGTTCTTC.

The gene calls are TRBV7-8 and TRBJ1-3; possible D gene TRBD1, 6 bases. Trimming pared 5 bases from V and 0 bases from J, leaving 14 bases between. Germline V gene sequence: CDR1 SGHVS, CDR2 FQNEAQ. CDR3 size: 16 residues. Here the CDR3 reads CASSPRTATSGNTIYF. Written as DNA, the CDR3 is TGTGCCAGCAGCCCAAGGACAGCGACCTCTGGAAACACCATATATTTT.

This clone was recorded once. The chain is built from TRBV13 and TRBJ2-7; 8 bases are shared with TRBD1. The CDR3 is made up of 14 amino acids. Losses at the gene ends were 0 bases for V and 3 bases for J; bases not matched to a gene: 1. CDR1 and CDR2 from the germline V gene are PRHDT and FYEKMQ (reference sequence). CDR3 residues: CASSLGDRDYEQYF. The CDR3 DNA sequence: TGTGCCAGCAGCTTAGGGGACAGGGACTACGAGCAGTACTTC.

The chain carries TRBV3-1 (or the pseudogene TRBV3-2) and TRBJ2-2; unclear D gene. This CDR3 has 12 residues. V lost 4 bases to trimming and J lost 4 bases, with 4 bases between them. Germline CDR1 and CDR2: LGHDT and YNNKEL (reference sequence). This chain's CDR3 is CASSPVTGELFF. The CDR3, as DNA: TGTGCCAGCAGCCCTGTCACCGGGGAGCTGTTTTTT.

The V and J genes are TRBV7-9 and TRBJ2-7; 7 bases fit TRBD2. V lost 3 bases and J lost 6; bases outside the gene matches: 8. This CDR3 has 14 residues. The germline CDR1 and CDR2 sequences are SEHNR and FQNEAQ (reference sequence). DNA for the CDR3: TGTGCCAGCAGCTTCCGGACTAGTTCGTCCGAGCAGTACTTC. Translating it yields CASSFRTSSSEQYF.

The chain combines TRBV9 with TRBJ2-3, with 7 bases lining up with TRBD2. The CDR3 runs 17 residues. J gave up 3 bases and V 0 bases, and 10 bases lay outside the gene matches. CDR1 is SGDLS and CDR2 is YYNGEE in the germline V gene. CDR3 nucleotides: TGTGCCAGCAGCGTAGTAGGAGGACGCGGGGGAACAGATACGCAGTATTTT. Translation gives CASSVVGGRGGTDTQYF.

This clone is a singleton in its sample. V and J are TRBV6-4 and TRBJ1-6, with a weak D call TRBD1 (5 bases). CDR3 length equals 15 residues. Germline V gene lookup returns CDR1 MRHNA and CDR2 SNTAGT. V gave up 2 bases and J gave up 9 bases, with 14 bases separating them. CDR3 region: CASSDLPIRASPLHF. In nucleotides, the CDR3 is TGTGCCAGCAGTGACCTACCGATCAGGGCTTCACCCCTCCACTTT.

The rearrangement links TRBV3-1 (or the pseudogene TRBV3-2) to TRBJ1-3; tentative D call: TRBD1 (5 bases). Looked up from germline, CDR1 is LGHDT and CDR2 is YNNKEL (reference sequence). V was shortened by 0 bases and J by 5 bases, with 14 bases between the two germline ends. This CDR3 is 16 amino acids long. CDR3 region: CASSQDFGGYRNTIYF. The CDR3 bases are TGTGCCAGCAGCCAAGACTTCGGGGGGTATCGAAACACCATATATTTT.

The genes are TRBV9 and TRBJ1-1; D unclear. Per the germline V gene, CDR1 is SGDLS and CDR2 is YYNGEE. The CDR3 has 13 amino acids. Between the trimmed V and J ends, which lost 3 bases and 7 bases, there was a span of 13 bases. CDR3 DNA sequence: TGTGCCAGCAGCGCCGCGCGAGGAGGTGAAGCTTTCTTT. It translates to CASSAARGGEAFF.

V is TRBV7-9 and J is TRBJ2-1; a possible D gene is TRBD2 (7 bases). Per the germline V gene, CDR1 is SEHNR and CDR2 is FQNEAQ (reference sequence). Trimming shortened V by 2 bases and J by 7 bases, and 18 bases separated the two germline ends. The CDR3 has 16 amino acids. In DNA form, the CDR3 reads TGTGCCAGCAGCTTAACATCGGGGGGCAGTGGTAATGAGCAGTTCTTC. Amino acid sequence: CASSLTSGGSGNEQFF.